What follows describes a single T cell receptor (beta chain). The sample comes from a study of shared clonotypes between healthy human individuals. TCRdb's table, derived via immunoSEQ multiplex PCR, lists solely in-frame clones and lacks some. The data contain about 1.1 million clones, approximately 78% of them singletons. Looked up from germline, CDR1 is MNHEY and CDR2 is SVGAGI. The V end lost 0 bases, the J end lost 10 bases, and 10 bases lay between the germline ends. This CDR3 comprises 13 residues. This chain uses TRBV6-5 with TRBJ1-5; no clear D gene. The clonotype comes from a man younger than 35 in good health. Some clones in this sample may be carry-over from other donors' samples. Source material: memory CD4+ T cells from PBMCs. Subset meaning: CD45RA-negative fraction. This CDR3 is CASSYSKERPQHF. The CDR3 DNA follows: TGTGCCAGCAGTTACTCGAAGGAGCGCCCCCAGCATTTT.